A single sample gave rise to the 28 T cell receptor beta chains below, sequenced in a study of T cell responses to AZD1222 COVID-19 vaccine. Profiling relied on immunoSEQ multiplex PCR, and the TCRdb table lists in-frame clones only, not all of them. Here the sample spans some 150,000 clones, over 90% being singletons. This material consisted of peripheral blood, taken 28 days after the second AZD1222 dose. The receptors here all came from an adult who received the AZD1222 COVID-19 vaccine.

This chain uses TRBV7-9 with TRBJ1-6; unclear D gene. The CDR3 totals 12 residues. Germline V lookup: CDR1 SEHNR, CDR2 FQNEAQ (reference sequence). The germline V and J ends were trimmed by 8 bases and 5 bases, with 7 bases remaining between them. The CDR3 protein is CASSGNNSPLHF. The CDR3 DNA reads TGTGCCAGCTCCGGGAATAATTCACCCCTCCACTTT.

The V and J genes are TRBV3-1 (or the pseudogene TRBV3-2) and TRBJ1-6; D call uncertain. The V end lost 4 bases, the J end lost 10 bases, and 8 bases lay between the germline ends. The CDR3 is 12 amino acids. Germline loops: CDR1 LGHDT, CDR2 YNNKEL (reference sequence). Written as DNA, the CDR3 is TGTGCCAGCAGCCTAGAGAGGTCACCCCTCCACTTT. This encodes CASSLERSPLHF.

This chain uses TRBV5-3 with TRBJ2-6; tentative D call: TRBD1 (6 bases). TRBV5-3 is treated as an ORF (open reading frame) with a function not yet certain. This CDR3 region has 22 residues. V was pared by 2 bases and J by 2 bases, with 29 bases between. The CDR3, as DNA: TGTGCCAGAAGCTTCCCCCCGGGACAAGGCCCCAGTTCCGTCCCTGGGGCCAACGTCCTGACTTTC. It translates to CARSFPPGQGPSSVPGANVLTF.

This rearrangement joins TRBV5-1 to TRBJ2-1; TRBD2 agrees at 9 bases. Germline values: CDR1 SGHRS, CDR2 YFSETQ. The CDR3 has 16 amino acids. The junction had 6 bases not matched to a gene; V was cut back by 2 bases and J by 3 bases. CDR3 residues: CASSLKTSGYYNEQFF. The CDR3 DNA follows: TGCGCCAGCAGCTTAAAGACTAGCGGATACTACAATGAGCAGTTCTTC.

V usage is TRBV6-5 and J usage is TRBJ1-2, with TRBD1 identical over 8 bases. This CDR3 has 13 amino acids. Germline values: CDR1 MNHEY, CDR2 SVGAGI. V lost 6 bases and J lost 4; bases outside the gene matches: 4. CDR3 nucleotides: TGTGCCAGCAGCCCCGGGACAGGCTATGGCTACACCTTC. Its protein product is CASSPGTGYGYTF.

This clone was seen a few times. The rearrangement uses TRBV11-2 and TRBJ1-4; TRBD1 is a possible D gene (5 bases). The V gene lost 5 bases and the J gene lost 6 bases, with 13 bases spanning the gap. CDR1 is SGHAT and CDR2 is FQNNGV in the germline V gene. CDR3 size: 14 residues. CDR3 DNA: TGTGCCAGCAGCCCTACGGGGCTGTATGAAAAACTGTTTTTT. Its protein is CASSPTGLYEKLFF.

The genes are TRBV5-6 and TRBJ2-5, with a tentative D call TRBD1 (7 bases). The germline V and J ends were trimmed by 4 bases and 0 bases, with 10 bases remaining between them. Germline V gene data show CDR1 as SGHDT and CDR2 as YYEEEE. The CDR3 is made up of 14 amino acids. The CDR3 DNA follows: TGTGCCAGCAGCGCGGGACAGTACCAAGAGACCCAGTACTTC. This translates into CASSAGQYQETQYF.

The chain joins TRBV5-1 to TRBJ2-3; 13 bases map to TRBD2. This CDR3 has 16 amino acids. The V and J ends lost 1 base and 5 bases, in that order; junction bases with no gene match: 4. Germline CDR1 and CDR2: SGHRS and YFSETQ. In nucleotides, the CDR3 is TGCGCCAGCAGCTTGACTAGCGGGGGGGCCAAAGATACGCAGTATTTT. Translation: CASSLTSGGAKDTQYF. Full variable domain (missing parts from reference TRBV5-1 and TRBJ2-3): KAGVTQTPRYLIKTRGQQVTLSCSPISGHRSVSWYQQTPGQGLQFLFEYFSETQRNKGNFPGRFSGRQFSNSRSEMNVSTLELGDSALYLCASSLTSGGAKDTQYFGPGTRLTVL.

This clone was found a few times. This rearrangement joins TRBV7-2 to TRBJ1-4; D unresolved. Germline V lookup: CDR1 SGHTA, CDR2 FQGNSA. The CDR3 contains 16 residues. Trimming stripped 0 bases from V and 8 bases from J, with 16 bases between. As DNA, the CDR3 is TGTGCCAGCAGCTTAGCGGGCGGAGGGCGGGAAGAAAAACTGTTTTTT. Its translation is CASSLAGGGREEKLFF.

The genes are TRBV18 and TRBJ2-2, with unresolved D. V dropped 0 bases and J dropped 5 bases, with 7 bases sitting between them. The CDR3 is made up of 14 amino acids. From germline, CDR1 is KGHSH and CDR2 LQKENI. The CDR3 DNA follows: TGTGCCAGCTCACCACCCCCCTTTACCGGGGAGCTGTTTTTT. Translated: CASSPPPFTGELFF.

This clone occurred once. The CDR3 DNA follows: TGTGCCAGCAGCCCCGGGGCCCCAAAAGCTTTCTTT. Translated: CASSPGAPKAFF. The chain has TRBV6-5 and TRBJ1-1; perhaps TRBD1 as D (5 bases). Germline CDR1 reads MNHEY; CDR2 reads SVGAGI. The CDR3 runs 12 residues. The V and J ends lost 6 bases and 9 bases respectively, with 14 bases between them.

CDR3 coding DNA: TGTGCCAGCAGCCAATTGCAGGGGAACTCCTACAATGAGCAGTTCTTC. It yields the protein CASSQLQGNSYNEQFF. The V gene is TRBV5-5, the J gene TRBJ2-1; D may be TRBD1 (6 bases). CDR3 length: 16 amino acids. The V gene's germline CDR1 is SGHKS and CDR2 YYEKEE (reference sequence). V was pared by 4 bases and J by 0 bases, with 14 bases between.

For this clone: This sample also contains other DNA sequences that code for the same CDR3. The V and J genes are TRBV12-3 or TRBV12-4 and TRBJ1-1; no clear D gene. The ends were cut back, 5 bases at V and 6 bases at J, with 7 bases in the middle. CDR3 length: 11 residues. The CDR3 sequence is CASSLSAEAFF. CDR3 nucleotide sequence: TGTGCCAGCAGTCTAAGCGCTGAAGCTTTCTTT.

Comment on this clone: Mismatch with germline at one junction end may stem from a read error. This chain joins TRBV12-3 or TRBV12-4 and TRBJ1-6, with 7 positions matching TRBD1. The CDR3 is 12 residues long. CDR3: CASSLRGQFPNF. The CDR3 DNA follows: TGTGCCAGCAGTTTAAGGGGACAGTTTCCGAACTTT.

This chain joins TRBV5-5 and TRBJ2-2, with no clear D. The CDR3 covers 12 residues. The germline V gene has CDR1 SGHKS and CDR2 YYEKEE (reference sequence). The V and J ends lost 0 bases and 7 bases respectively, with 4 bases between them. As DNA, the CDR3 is TGTGCCAGCAGCTTGGGTTTCGGGGAGCTGTTTTTT. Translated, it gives CASSLGFGELFF.

In nucleotides, the CDR3 is TGTGCCAGCAGCACCACTCGTAGGGAGGGGGGAAACACCATATATTTT. Translated: CASSTTRREGGNTIYF. V gene TRBV9 combines with J gene TRBJ1-3, with D possibly TRBD1 on 5 matching bases. Looked up from germline, CDR1 is SGDLS and CDR2 is YYNGEE. Trimming took off 4 bases at V and 4 bases at J, with 18 bases between the two ends. The CDR3 length is 16 residues.

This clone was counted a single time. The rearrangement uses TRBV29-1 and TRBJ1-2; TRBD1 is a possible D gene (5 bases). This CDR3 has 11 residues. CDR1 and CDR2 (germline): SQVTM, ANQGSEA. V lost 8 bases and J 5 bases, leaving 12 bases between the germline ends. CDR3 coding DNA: TGCAGCTCTCAGGGAGCTTATGGCTACACCTTC. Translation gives CSSQGAYGYTF.

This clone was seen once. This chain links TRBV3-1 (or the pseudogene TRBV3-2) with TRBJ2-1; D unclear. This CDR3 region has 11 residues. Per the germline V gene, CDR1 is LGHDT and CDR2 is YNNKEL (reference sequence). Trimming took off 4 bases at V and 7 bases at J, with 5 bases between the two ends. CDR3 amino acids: CASSLVNEQFF. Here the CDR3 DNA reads TGTGCCAGCAGCCTCGTAAATGAGCAGTTCTTC.

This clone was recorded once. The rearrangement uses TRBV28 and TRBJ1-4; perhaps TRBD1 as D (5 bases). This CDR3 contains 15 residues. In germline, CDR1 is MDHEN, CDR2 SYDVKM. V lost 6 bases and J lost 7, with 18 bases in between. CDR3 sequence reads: CASSRSGTGGEKLFF. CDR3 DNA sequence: TGTGCCAGCAGCCGATCAGGCACTGGGGGTGAAAAACTGTTTTTT.

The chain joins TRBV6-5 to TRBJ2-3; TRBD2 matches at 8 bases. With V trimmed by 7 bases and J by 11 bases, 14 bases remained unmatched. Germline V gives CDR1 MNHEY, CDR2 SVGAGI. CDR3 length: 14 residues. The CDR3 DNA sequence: TGTGCCAGCACCCGAATGGCGGGGGGATCTAGGCAGTATTTT. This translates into CASTRMAGGSRQYF.

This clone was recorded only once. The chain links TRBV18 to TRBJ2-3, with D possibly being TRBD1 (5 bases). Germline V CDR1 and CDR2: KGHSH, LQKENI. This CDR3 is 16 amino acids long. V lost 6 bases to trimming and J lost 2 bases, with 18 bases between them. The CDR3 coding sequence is TGTGCCAGCTCCTCATATACAGCAGGGCACACAGATACGCAGTATTTT. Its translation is CASSSYTAGHTDTQYF.

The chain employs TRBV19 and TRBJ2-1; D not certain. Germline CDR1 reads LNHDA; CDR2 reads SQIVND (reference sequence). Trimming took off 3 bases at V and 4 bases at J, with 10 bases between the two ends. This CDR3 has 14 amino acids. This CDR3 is CASSILSQYNEQFF. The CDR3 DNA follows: TGTGCCAGTAGTATCTTATCACAGTACAATGAGCAGTTCTTC.

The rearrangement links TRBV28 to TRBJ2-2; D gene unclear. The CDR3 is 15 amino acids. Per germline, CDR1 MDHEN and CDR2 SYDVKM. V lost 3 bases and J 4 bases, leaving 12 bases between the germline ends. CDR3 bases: TGTGCCAGCAGTTTTTTAATGTTGGGCACCGGGGAGCTGTTTTTT. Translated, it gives CASSFLMLGTGELFF.

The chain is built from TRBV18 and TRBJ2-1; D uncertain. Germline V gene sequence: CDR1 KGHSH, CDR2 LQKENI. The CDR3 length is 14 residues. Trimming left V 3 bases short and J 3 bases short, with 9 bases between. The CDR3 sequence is CASSPPGVYNEQFF. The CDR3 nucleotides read TGTGCCAGCTCACCGCCGGGCGTCTACAATGAGCAGTTCTTC.

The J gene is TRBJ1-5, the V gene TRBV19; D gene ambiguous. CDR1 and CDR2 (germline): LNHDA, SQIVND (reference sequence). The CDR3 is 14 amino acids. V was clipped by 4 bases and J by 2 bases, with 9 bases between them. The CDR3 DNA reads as TGTGCCAGTAGTACCCCCTTGGGCAATCAGCCCCAGCATTTT. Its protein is CASSTPLGNQPQHF.

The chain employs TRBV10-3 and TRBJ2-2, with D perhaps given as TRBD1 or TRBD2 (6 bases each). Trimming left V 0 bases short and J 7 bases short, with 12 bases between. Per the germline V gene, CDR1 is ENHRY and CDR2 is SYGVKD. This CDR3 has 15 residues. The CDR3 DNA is TGTGCCATCAGTGAGTCATGGGGGGCAAACGGGGAGCTGTTTTTT. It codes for CAISESWGANGELFF.

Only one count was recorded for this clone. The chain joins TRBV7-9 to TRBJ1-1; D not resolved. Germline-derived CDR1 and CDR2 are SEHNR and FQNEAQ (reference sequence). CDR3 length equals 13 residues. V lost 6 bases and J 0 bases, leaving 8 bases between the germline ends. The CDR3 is CASSVTVNTEAFF. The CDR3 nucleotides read TGTGCCAGCAGTGTAACAGTGAACACTGAAGCTTTCTTT.

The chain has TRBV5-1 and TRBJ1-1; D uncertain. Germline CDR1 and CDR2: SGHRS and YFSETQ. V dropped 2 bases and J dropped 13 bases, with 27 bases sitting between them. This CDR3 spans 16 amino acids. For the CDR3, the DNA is TGCGCCAGCAGCTTTACCCCCACCGGGCGCTACCCCAGTCATTTCTTT. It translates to CASSFTPTGRYPSHFF. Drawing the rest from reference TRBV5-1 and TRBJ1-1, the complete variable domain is KAGVTQTPRYLIKTRGQQVTLSCSPISGHRSVSWYQQTPGQGLQFLFEYFSETQRNKGNFPGRFSGRQFSNSRSEMNVSTLELGDSALYLCASSFTPTGRYPSHFFGQGTRLTVV.